These T cell receptor beta chains were read from a single sample in a study of technical replicates of blood from a few donors. Sequenced by immunoSEQ multiplex PCR; TCRdb stores in-frame clones only, minus some. Of about 94,000 clones in the sample, 90% to 97% were seen once. Specimen: T cells isolated from PBMCs. These receptors all stem from a human donor in good health. CDR3s include the opening cysteine and the closing phenylalanine or tryptophan. D genes are given only for firm matches. Clone size is stated in some rows and not others, as once, few, many or a class when expanded.

.	13	TRBV5-1	.	TRBJ2-1	TGCGCCAGCAGCTCCCACATCACTAGAGAGCAGTTCTTC	CASSSHITREQFF
.	14	TRBV2	TRBD2	TRBJ2-5	TGTGCCAGCACGGGGGAGGGGATGGGAGAGACCCAGTACTTC	CASTGEGMGETQYF
.	13	TRBV11-2	.	TRBJ2-2	TGTGCCAGCAGCTTAGGAGGATCCGGGGAGCTGTTTTTT	CASSLGGSGELFF
.	12	TRBV6-6	.	TRBJ2-7	TGTGCCAGCAGTTATAGTTACTACGAGCAGTACTTC	CASSYSYYEQYF
.	16	TRBV7-8	.	TRBJ2-4	TGTGCCAGCAGCTTTGATAGCGGCTTAGCCAAAAACATTCAGTACTTC	CASSFDSGLAKNIQYF
.	16	TRBV4-1	TRBD2	TRBJ2-1	TGCGCCAGCAGCCGATCGGGACTAGCGGAATACAATGAGCAGTTCTTC	CASSRSGLAEYNEQFF
.	17	TRBV12-5	TRBD1	TRBJ1-2	TGTGCTAGTGGTTTGCAACAGGGGTTGGGGTCTAACTATGGCTACACCTTC	CASGLQQGLGSNYGYTF
.	14	TRBV7-3	TRBD1	TRBJ1-2	TGTGCCAGCAGCTTACGGGACAGGGGGTCTGGCTACACCTTC	CASSLRDRGSGYTF
.	15	TRBV27	TRBD2	TRBJ2-1	TGTGCCAGCAGGGGGGCGGGAGGAGAATACAATGAGCAGTTCTTC	CASRGAGGEYNEQFF
.	12	TRBV6-6	.	TRBJ1-1	TGTGCCAGCAGTATAATGAACACTGAAGCTTTCTTT	CASSIMNTEAFF
few	13	TRBV10-3	.	TRBJ1-1	TGTGCCATCAGAACGAGTATGAACACTGAAGCTTTCTTT	CAIRTSMNTEAFF